The next 6 T cell receptor beta chains were all read from a single sample in a study of blood T cell repertoires in COVID-19. Produced via immunoSEQ multiplex PCR; TCRdb's table is partial and in-frame only. The table records around 360,000 clones, roughly 86% of them present only once. The source material was peripheral blood. The receptor source for this set is a young woman with COVID-19, enrolled during active disease.

V is TRBV5-1 and J is TRBJ1-5, with a tentative D call TRBD1 (5 bases). V was pared by 0 bases and J by 7 bases, with 14 bases between. CDR1 SGHRS and CDR2 YFSETQ come from the germline V gene. There are 15 residues in the CDR3. The CDR3: CASSLGTGPSQPQHF. CDR3 in DNA: TGCGCCAGCAGCTTGGGCACAGGACCCTCCCAGCCCCAGCATTTT.

The rearrangement links TRBV4-1 to TRBJ2-5; a possible D gene is TRBD2 (5 bases). The CDR3 is 16 residues long. Germline V lookup: CDR1 MGHRA, CDR2 YSYEKL. Deletions cut 0 bases from V and 9 bases from J, with 20 bases between. The CDR3 reads CASSQETAQRGSSQYF. The CDR3 DNA sequence: TGCGCCAGCAGCCAAGAAACGGCTCAACGTGGGAGTTCCCAGTACTTC.

The chain joins TRBV2 to TRBJ2-3; 8 positions match TRBD2. With V trimmed by 9 bases and J by 5 bases, 7 bases remained unmatched. The germline gives CDR1 SNHLY, CDR2 FYNNEI. The CDR3 length is 13 residues. The CDR3 spells CASNGRARDTQYF. CDR3 sequence (DNA): TGTGCCAGTAACGGGAGGGCTAGAGATACGCAGTATTTT.

The chain couples TRBV5-1 to TRBJ2-1, with 13 bases aligning to TRBD2. The V segment lost 3 bases and the J segment 8 bases; nucleotides outside the gene matches: 5. CDR3 length: 15 amino acids. Looked up from germline, CDR1 is SGHRS and CDR2 is YFSETQ. This chain's CDR3 is CASSSGTSGIDEQFF. The CDR3, as DNA: TGCGCCAGCAGCTCCGGGACTAGCGGGATCGATGAGCAGTTCTTC.

The chain carries TRBV5-1 and TRBJ1-2, with 7 bases identical to TRBD1. The germline V gene has CDR1 SGHRS and CDR2 YFSETQ. The V gene end was trimmed by 0 bases and the J gene end by 4 bases; junction bases not matched to a gene: 12. This CDR3 comprises 17 residues. CDR3 DNA sequence: TGCGCCAGCAGCTTGGATGGGGACAGCGCCTTTGCCTATGGCTACACCTTC. Translation: CASSLDGDSAFAYGYTF.

The V call is TRBV9, the J call TRBJ2-3; the match to TRBD1 covers 8 bases. Germline V CDR1 and CDR2: SGDLS, YYNGEE. With 5 bases clipped from V and 2 bases from J, the junction kept 7 bases outside the gene matches. The CDR3 is made up of 15 amino acids. The CDR3 DNA reads as TGTGCCAGCAGGGCCGGGACAGGAAACACAGATACGCAGTATTTT. Protein product: CASRAGTGNTDTQYF.